The entry that follows covers one T cell receptor (beta chain) sequence. As yet, its antigen is unknown. Sequencing was performed with immunoSEQ multiplex PCR; in TCRdb, only in-frame clones are kept and a portion is missing. The table lists about 150,000 clones, about 90% of them singletons. This specimen belongs to a study of T cell responses to AZD1222 COVID-19 vaccine. This CDR3 is built from 16 residues. V dropped 2 bases and J dropped 1 base, with 14 bases sitting between them. Germline values: CDR1 SGHTA, CDR2 FQGNSA. Study-level points and caveats: CD4 TCRs associated with vaccination spanned spike, dominating at 160-218 and 743-854.

The sample consisted of peripheral blood, taken 28 days after the second AZD1222 dose. This clonotype was sampled from an adult who received the AZD1222 COVID-19 vaccine. The V and J genes are TRBV7-2 and TRBJ1-2; D uncertain. CDR3 region: CASSLNAESHNYGYTF. The CDR3 DNA reads TGTGCCAGCAGCTTAAACGCGGAGTCCCATAACTATGGCTACACCTTC.